The 24 T cell receptor beta chains presented below share a single source sample, sequenced in a study of T-cell reconstitution after alpha-beta-depleted transplantation in children. Preparation of the TCRbeta library used unique molecular identifiers. MiXCR was run by TCRdb on the PCR reads, yielding one entry per CDR3 protein. The table has roughly 76,000 distinct CDR3 sequences, 9.5% to 13% seen once. The material was PBMCs, obtained before TCRalphabeta/CD19-depleted stem cell transplant. The receptors come from a boy between 10 and 17 years old with acute myeloid leukemia, due to receive a stem cell transplant.

The sample holds many counts of this clonotype. This sequence joins TRBV7-2 and TRBJ2-1; D is undetermined. Germline CDR1 is SGHTA and CDR2 is FQGNSA. CDR3 length: 14 amino acids. Trimming stripped 5 bases from V and 1 base from J, with 9 bases between. CDR3 protein: CASSQGRSYNEQFF. Here the CDR3 DNA reads TGTGCCAGCAGCCAAGGAAGGTCCTACAATGAGCAGTTCTTC.

J is TRBJ1-6 and V is TRBV7-9; the D gene is possibly TRBD1 (6 bases). The germline V and J ends were trimmed by 1 base and 10 bases, with 8 bases remaining between them. Germline V CDR1 and CDR2: SEHNR, FQNEAQ (reference sequence). The CDR3 is made up of 13 amino acids. The chain's CDR3 is CASSLGGLSPLHF. In DNA form, the CDR3 reads TGTGCCAGCAGCTTAGGGGGGCTCTCACCCCTCCACTTT. Full variable domain (remainder filled in from reference TRBV7-9 and TRBJ1-6): DTGVSQNPRHKITKRGQNVTFRCDPISEHNRLYWYRQTLGQGPEFLTYFQNEAQLEKSRLLSDRFSAERPKGSFSTLEIQRTEQGDSAMYLCASSLGGLSPLHFGNGTRLTVT.

At least ten counts were recorded for this clonotype. V usage is TRBV30 and J usage is TRBJ2-2, with 9 positions matching TRBD1. Germline V gene data show CDR1 as GTSNPN and CDR2 as SVGIG (reference sequence). The CDR3 totals 15 residues. V gave up 8 bases and J gave up 4 bases; unmatched junction bases: 11. DNA of the CDR3: TGTGCCCGAAAACAGGGGGCTGGGTCCACCGGGGAGCTGTTTTTT. This codes for CARKQGAGSTGELFF. Drawing the rest from reference TRBV30 and TRBJ2-2, the complete variable domain is SQTIHQWPATLVQPVGSPLSLECTVEGTSNPNLYWYRQAAGRGLQLLFYSVGIGQISSEVPQNLSASRPQDRQFILSSKKLLLSDSGFYLCARKQGAGSTGELFFGEGSRLTVL.

This clonotype was detected many times. The chain carries TRBV14 and TRBJ2-7; 9 bases are a match to TRBD2. Germline CDR1 reads SGHDN; CDR2 reads FVKESK. The CDR3 totals 17 residues. Trimming at V came to 1 base and at J to 6 bases, leaving 13 bases not matched to a gene. DNA for the CDR3: TGTGCCAGCAGCCAAGTAGGAGGGCGTAGCGGGAGCTCCGAGCAGTACTTC. Protein sequence: CASSQVGGRSGSSEQYF.

This clonotype was counted many times. The CDR3 reads CASSLSGYNYGYTF. The DNA of the CDR3 is TGTGCCAGCAGTTTATCAGGATACAACTATGGCTACACCTTC. This chain uses TRBV27 with TRBJ1-2; D uncertain. The CDR3 extends over 14 amino acids. Deletions cut 0 bases from V and 2 bases from J, with 7 bases between. Germline assignment: CDR1 MNHEY and CDR2 SMNVEV (reference sequence).

Ten or more counts support this clonotype. The chain links TRBV7-2 to TRBJ2-1; the match to TRBD1 covers 10 bases. The CDR3 has 15 amino acids. V shed 2 bases, J shed 7 bases, and the junction held 5 bases outside the gene matches. CDR1 SGHTA and CDR2 FQGNSA come from the germline V gene. CDR3: CASSLRTGGGNEQFF. CDR3 nucleotide sequence: TGTGCCAGCAGCTTACGGACAGGGGGTGGTAATGAGCAGTTCTTC.

This clonotype was counted only a few times. This chain links TRBV15 with TRBJ2-3; TRBD2 aligns across 9 bases. The CDR3 runs to 17 residues. Germline loops: CDR1 LNHNV, CDR2 YYDKDF (reference sequence). The V gene end was trimmed by 0 bases and the J gene end by 1 base; junction bases not matched to a gene: 5. The CDR3 DNA is TGTGCCACCAGCAGAGAAAGGCGGGGGGGGGGCACAGATACGCAGTATTTT. It specifies CATSRERRGGGTDTQYF.

In its sample, this clonotype was seen many times. V gene TRBV6-1 combines with J gene TRBJ2-1; D is undetermined. Trimming removed 6 bases at V and 5 bases at J, with 14 bases between. Germline V gene sequence: CDR1 MNHNS, CDR2 SASEGT. The length of the CDR3 is 14 residues. The CDR3 nucleotides are TGTGCCAGCAGCCCCCGGCTGCCCCACAATGAGCAGTTCTTC. Its translation is CASSPRLPHNEQFF.

This clonotype was seen repeatedly, ten times or more. V usage is TRBV28 and J usage is TRBJ1-1, with a weak D call TRBD1 (6 bases). CDR1 MDHEN and CDR2 SYDVKM come from the germline V gene. CDR3 length: 14 amino acids. V lost 5 bases and J lost 0, with 10 bases in between. The CDR3 here is CASSTQGLNTEAFF. CDR3 nucleotide sequence: TGTGCCAGCAGTACACAGGGACTGAACACTGAAGCTTTCTTT.

V is TRBV7-6 and J is TRBJ2-1, with D possibly TRBD2 on 5 matching bases. Germline CDR1 SGHVS, CDR2 FNYEAQ. The CDR3 extends over 16 amino acids. The V end lost 0 bases, the J end lost 1 base, and 10 bases lay between the germline ends. The CDR3 sequence is CASSLARGPSYNEQFF. The CDR3 DNA follows: TGTGCCAGCAGCTTAGCACGGGGTCCTTCCTACAATGAGCAGTTCTTC. Full variable domain (missing parts from reference TRBV7-6 and TRBJ2-1): GAGVSQSPRYKVTKRGQDVALRCDPISGHVSLYWYRQALGQGPEFLTYFNYEAQQDKSGLPNDRFSAERPEGSISTLTIQRTEQRDSAMYRCASSLARGPSYNEQFFGPGTRLTVL.

This clonotype was observed at least ten times. In nucleotides, the CDR3 is TGCAGTGCCTCGCTGGGGTCCCGGGATACGCAGTATTTT. Its translation is CSASLGSRDTQYF. The genes are TRBV20-1 and TRBJ2-3, with D unclear. From germline, CDR1 is DFQATT and CDR2 SNEGSKA (reference sequence). This CDR3 is built from 13 residues. Trimming took 6 bases from V and 6 from J, leaving 16 bases between them.

At least ten counts were recorded for this clonotype. The chain recombines TRBV18 with TRBJ2-5; D remains ambiguous. Trimming shortened V by 2 bases and J by 4 bases, and 14 bases separated the two germline ends. The CDR3 length is 15 residues. Germline V gene sequence: CDR1 KGHSH, CDR2 LQKENI. Here the CDR3 reads CASSPGVGKRETQYF. The CDR3 nucleotides read TGTGCCAGCTCACCAGGTGTGGGGAAGCGAGAGACCCAGTACTTC.

The sample holds many counts of this clonotype. The rearrangement joins TRBV15 to TRBJ1-5; 7 positions match TRBD1. The CDR3 is 18 amino acids. The V gene end was trimmed by 2 bases and the J gene end by 0 bases; junction bases not matched to a gene: 10. Germline CDR1 is LNHNV and CDR2 is YYDKDF (reference sequence). The CDR3 nucleotides read TGTGCCACCAGCAGATTTCCCCGGACAGGCCTTAGCAATCAGCCCCAGCATTTT. Residues: CATSRFPRTGLSNQPQHF.

At least ten counts were recorded for this clonotype. The chain is built from TRBV5-1 and TRBJ1-1, with D maybe TRBD1 (5 bases). The CDR3 length is 13 residues. Trimming removed 6 bases from V and 0 bases from J, with 9 bases in between. Germline V gives CDR1 SGHRS, CDR2 YFSETQ. The CDR3 DNA is TGCGCCAGCACCGGGACGGTGAACACTGAAGCTTTCTTT. Its protein product is CASTGTVNTEAFF.

The J gene is TRBJ2-7, the V gene TRBV7-2; TRBD2 agrees at 10 bases. The CDR3 runs to 15 residues. Trimming at V came to 4 bases and at J to 4 bases, leaving 7 bases not matched to a gene. From germline, CDR1 is SGHTA and CDR2 FQGNSA. For the CDR3, the DNA is TGTGCCAGCAGCTCCCTAGCGGGAGTTGCGTACGAGCAGTACTTC. Residues: CASSSLAGVAYEQYF.

The table lists this clonotype with many counts. The rearrangement uses TRBV12-3 or TRBV12-4 and TRBJ2-5, with no clear D. The V end was cut by 0 bases, the J end by 3 bases, with 11 bases between. The CDR3 extends over 15 amino acids. The CDR3 protein is CASSLAFSEEETQYF. The CDR3 coding sequence is TGTGCCAGCAGTTTAGCTTTTTCAGAAGAAGAGACCCAGTACTTC.

Many counts were recorded for this clonotype. The chain has TRBV3-1 and TRBJ2-3; D is uncertain. This CDR3 contains 14 residues. Per the germline V gene, CDR1 is LGHDT and CDR2 is YNNKEL (reference sequence). V lost 2 bases, J lost 2 bases, and 8 bases lay in between. CDR3 nucleotides: TGTGCCAGCAGCCAAAAATTAACCACAGATACGCAGTATTTT. Translated: CASSQKLTTDTQYF.

This clonotype occurred many times. The chain couples TRBV7-9 to TRBJ2-7; 8 positions agree with TRBD1. Germline V CDR1 and CDR2: SEHNR, FQNEAQ (reference sequence). V dropped 5 bases and J dropped 4; count of bases not matched to a gene: 10. The CDR3 is 15 residues long. Here the CDR3 reads CASSAGDRRIYEQYF. The CDR3 nucleotides read TGTGCCAGCAGCGCCGGGGACAGGAGGATTTACGAGCAGTACTTC.

This clonotype was counted at least ten times. CDR3 coding DNA: TGCGCCAGCAGCTTGTCCAGAAATGAAAAACTGTTTTTT. It specifies CASSLSRNEKLFF. The genes are TRBV5-1 and TRBJ1-4; D remains unclear. This CDR3 is built from 13 residues. Germline lookup yields CDR1 SGHRS and CDR2 YFSETQ. Trimming stripped 1 base from V and 5 bases from J, with 6 bases between.

This clonotype occurred many times. The chain links TRBV6-5 to TRBJ1-1; D gene ambiguous. The ends were cut back, 6 bases at V and 1 base at J, with 9 bases in the middle. Germline CDR1 and CDR2: MNHEY and SVGAGI. There are 13 residues in the CDR3. The CDR3 coding sequence is TGTGCCAGCAGCCCGTGGGAGAACACTGAAGCTTTCTTT. Translating it yields CASSPWENTEAFF.

This clonotype was observed many times. The chain carries TRBV5-1 and TRBJ2-1; unclear D gene. Per the germline V gene, CDR1 is SGHRS and CDR2 is YFSETQ. The CDR3 has 12 residues. Trimming removed 2 bases from V and 8 bases from J, with 8 bases in between. DNA of the CDR3: TGCGCCAGCAGCTTCGTTTACGATGAGCAGTTCTTC. Protein: CASSFVYDEQFF.

The table lists this clonotype with many counts. V gene TRBV7-6 combines with J gene TRBJ2-5; TRBD2 matches at 8 bases. CDR1 and CDR2 from the germline V gene are SGHVS and FNYEAQ. The CDR3 contains 16 residues. The ends lost 6 bases at V and 3 bases at J; junction bases unmatched: 12. The CDR3 bases are TGTGCCAGCAGGCTCAAAGGGACTAGAACTGAAGAGACCCAGTACTTC. Translated: CASRLKGTRTEETQYF.

This clonotype was seen many times. The chain links TRBV5-1 to TRBJ1-1, with 7 bases identical to TRBD1. CDR3 length: 16 residues. Germline V CDR1 and CDR2: SGHRS, YFSETQ. The trim removed 4 bases at V and 0 bases at J, leaving 9 bases unmatched. The CDR3 DNA follows: TGCGCCAGCAGCCCCGGCGGGACAGCCATGAACACTGAAGCTTTCTTT. Amino acid sequence: CASSPGGTAMNTEAFF.

This clonotype has at least ten counts. The V and J genes are TRBV11-2 and TRBJ2-1, with 8 bases that match TRBD1. The CDR3 contains 14 residues. Germline values: CDR1 SGHAT, CDR2 FQNNGV. V was clipped by 5 bases and J by 9 bases; unmatched bases: 9. CDR3 region: CASSPGGSPGEQFF. CDR3 in DNA: TGTGCCAGCAGCCCAGGGGGCTCCCCCGGTGAGCAGTTCTTC.